This entry is about one TCR beta chain. The antigen is undetermined. This sample is part of a study of response to subunit inactivated influenza vaccine. TCRdb independently ran MiXCR on the RT-PCR reads; one entry per CDR3 protein. The sample contains around 790,000 distinct CDR3 sequences, 21% of which appear only once. Findings of the study overall: Authors suggested seasonal influenza vaccinations each recruit few new T cells.

Sequenced here: PBMCs from blood, sampled roughly 5 days after vaccination. The receptor's source is a man in his fifties who received an inactivated influenza vaccine.

CDR3 sequence: CASSLGGLKYGYTF. In DNA, the CDR3 is TGTGCCAGCAGCTTAGGGGGATTGAAGTATGGCTACACCTTC. The V and J genes are TRBV7-9 and TRBJ1-2, with D unclear. This CDR3 is 14 amino acids long. The V end lost 1 base, the J end lost 5 bases, and 11 bases lay between the germline ends. The germline V gene encodes CDR1 SEHNR and CDR2 FQNEAQ (reference sequence).